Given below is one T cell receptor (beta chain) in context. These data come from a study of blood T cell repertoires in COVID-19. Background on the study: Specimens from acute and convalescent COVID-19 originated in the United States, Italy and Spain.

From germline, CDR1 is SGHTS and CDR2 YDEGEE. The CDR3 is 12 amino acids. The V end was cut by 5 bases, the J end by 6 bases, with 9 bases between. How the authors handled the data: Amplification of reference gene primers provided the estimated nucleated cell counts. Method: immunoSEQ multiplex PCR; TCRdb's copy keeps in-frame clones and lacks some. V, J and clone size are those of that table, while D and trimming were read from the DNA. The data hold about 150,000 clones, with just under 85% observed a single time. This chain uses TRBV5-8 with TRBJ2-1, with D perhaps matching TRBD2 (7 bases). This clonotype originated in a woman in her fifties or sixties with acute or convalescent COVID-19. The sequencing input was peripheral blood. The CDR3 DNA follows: TGTGCCAGCAGAAGGGGGGGCAATGAGCAGTTCTTC. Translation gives CASRRGGNEQFF.